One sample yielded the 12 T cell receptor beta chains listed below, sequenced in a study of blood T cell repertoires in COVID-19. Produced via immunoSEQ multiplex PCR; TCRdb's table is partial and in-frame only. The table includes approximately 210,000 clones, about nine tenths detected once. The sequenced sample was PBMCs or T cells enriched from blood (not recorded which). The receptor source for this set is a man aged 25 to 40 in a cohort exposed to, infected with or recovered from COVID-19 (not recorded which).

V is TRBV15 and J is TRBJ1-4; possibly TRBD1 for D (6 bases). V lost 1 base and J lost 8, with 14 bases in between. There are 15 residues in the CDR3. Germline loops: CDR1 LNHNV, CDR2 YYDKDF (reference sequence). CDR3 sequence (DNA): TGTGCCACCAGCAGAGGTCCGGGGACAAGGGAAAAACTGTTTTTT. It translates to CATSRGPGTREKLFF. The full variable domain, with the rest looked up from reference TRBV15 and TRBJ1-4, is DAMVIQNPRYQVTQFGKPVTLSCSQTLNHNVMYWYQQKSSQAPKLLFHYYDKDFNNEADTPDNFQSRRPNTSFCFLDIRSPGLGDTAMYLCATSRGPGTREKLFFGSGTQLSVL.

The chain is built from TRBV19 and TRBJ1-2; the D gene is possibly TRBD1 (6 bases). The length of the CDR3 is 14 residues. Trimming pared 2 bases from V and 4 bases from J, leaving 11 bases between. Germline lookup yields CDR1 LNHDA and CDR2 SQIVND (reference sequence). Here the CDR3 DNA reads TGTGCCAGTAGTATATCGGCCAGGGGCTATGGCTACACCTTC. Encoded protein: CASSISARGYGYTF.

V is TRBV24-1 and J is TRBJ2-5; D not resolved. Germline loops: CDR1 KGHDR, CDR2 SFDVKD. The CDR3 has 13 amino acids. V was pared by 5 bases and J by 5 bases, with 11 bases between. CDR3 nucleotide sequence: TGTGCCACCAGTGTGACTGCCGGGGAGACCCAGTACTTC. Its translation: CATSVTAGETQYF.

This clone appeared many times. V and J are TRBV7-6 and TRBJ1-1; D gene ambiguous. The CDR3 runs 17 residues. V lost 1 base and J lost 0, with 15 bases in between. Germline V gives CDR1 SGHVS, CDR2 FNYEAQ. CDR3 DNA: TGTGCCAGCAGCTTAGGGGCACGGTCCGGTTTGAACACTGAAGCTTTCTTT. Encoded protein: CASSLGARSGLNTEAFF.

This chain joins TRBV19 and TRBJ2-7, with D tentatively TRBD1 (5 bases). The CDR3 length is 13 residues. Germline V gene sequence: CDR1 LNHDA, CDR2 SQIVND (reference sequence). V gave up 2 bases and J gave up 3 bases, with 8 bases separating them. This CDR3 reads CASSIQQDYEQYF. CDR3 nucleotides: TGTGCCAGTAGTATACAACAGGACTACGAGCAGTACTTC.

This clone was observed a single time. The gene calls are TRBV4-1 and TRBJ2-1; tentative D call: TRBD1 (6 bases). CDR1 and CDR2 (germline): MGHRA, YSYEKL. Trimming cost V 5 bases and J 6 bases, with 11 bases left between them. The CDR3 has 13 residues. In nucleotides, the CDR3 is TGCGCCAGCAGCTCCAGACAGGTCAATGAGCAGTTCTTC. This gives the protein CASSSRQVNEQFF.

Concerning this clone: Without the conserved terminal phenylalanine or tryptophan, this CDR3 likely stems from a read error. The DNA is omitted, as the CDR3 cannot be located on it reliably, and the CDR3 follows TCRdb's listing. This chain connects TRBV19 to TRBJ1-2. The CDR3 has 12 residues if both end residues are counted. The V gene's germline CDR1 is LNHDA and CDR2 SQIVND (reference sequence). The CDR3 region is CASSIGGDFYFE.

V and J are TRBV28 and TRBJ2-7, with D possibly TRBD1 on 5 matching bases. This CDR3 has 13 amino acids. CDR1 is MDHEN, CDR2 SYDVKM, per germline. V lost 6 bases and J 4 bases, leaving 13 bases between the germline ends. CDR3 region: CASSINNRYEQYF. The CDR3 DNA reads TGTGCCAGCAGCATCAACAACAGGTACGAGCAGTACTTC.

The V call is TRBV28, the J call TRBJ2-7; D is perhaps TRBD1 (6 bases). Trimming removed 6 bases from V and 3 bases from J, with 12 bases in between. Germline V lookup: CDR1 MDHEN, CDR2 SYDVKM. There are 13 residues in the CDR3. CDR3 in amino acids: CASRTRTDYEQYF. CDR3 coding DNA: TGTGCCAGCAGAACCAGGACAGACTACGAGCAGTACTTC.

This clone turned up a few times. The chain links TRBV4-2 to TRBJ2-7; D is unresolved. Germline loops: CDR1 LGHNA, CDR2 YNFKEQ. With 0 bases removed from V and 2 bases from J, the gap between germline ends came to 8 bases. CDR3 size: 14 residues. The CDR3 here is CASSQETLAYEQYF. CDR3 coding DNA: TGTGCCAGCAGCCAAGAGACACTCGCCTACGAGCAGTACTTC.

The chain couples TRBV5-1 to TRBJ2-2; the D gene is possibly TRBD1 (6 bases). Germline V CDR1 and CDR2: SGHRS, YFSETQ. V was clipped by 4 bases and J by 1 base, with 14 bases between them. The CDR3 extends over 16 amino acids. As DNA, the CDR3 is TGCGCCAGCAGCCTTATCCTGACAGGGAACACCGGGGAGCTGTTTTTT. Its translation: CASSLILTGNTGELFF. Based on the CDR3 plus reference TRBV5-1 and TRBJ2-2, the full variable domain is KAGVTQTPRYLIKTRGQQVTLSCSPISGHRSVSWYQQTPGQGLQFLFEYFSETQRNKGNFPGRFSGRQFSNSRSEMNVSTLELGDSALYLCASSLILTGNTGELFFGEGSRLTVL.

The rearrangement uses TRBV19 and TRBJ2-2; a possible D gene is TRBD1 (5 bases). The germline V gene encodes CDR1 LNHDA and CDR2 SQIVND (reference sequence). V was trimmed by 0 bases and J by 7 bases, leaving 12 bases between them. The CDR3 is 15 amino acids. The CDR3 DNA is TGTGCCAGTAGTATAGAAAGGGGCATCGGCGGGGAGCTGTTTTTT. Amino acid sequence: CASSIERGIGGELFF. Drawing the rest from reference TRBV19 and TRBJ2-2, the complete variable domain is DGGITQSPKYLFRKEGQNVTLSCEQNLNHDAMYWYRQDPGQGLRLIYYSQIVNDFQKGDIAEGYSVSREKKESFPLTVTSAQKNPTAFYLCASSIERGIGGELFFGEGSRLTVL.